This TCR beta chain comes out of a study of regulatory T cells in long-lasting Graves disease. Study background: Antithyroid drugs had been taken under 3 months by newly diagnosed Graves' patients.

After removal of 3 bases from V and 7 bases from J, the junction contained 10 bases not matched to a gene. Germline CDR1 MDHEN, CDR2 SYDVKM. This CDR3 has 16 amino acids. Building the TCR beta libraries relied on iRepertoire HTBI primers, and CDR3 regions underwent Arm-PCR. TCRdb reprocessed the multiplex PCR reads via MiXCR and lists one record per CDR3 protein. The sample has 500,000 or so distinct CDR3 sequences, about 16% seen once; the top ten hold approximately 25%. This clonotype was observed many times. The time point denotes: newly diagnosed GD, antithyroid drugs for less than 3 months. PBMC RNA was the source of the TCR library. These same data were also listed under a study on T cells in Graves' hyperthyroidism and ophthalmopathy.

Sequenced here: peripheral blood mononuclear cells (PBMCs), sampled at new diagnosis, from a patient treated with antithyroid drugs. The V gene is TRBV28, the J gene TRBJ2-3; 10 bases map to TRBD1. This receptor was taken from a woman in her forties or fifties with Graves disease. This chain's CDR3 is CASSLQPGQGSYTQYF. CDR3 DNA: TGTGCCAGCAGTTTGCAACCGGGACAGGGGTCATATACGCAGTATTTT.